One sample yielded the 30 T cell receptor beta chains listed below, sequenced in a study of cytomegalovirus exposure and HLA in healthy donors. Both 60 Vbeta primers and 13 Jbeta primers went into the PCR. Produced via immunoSEQ multiplex PCR; TCRdb's table is partial and in-frame only. This sample has 150,000 or so clones, with over 70% found just once. Material: PBMCs. These TCRs come from a woman between 50 and 59 years old in good health and CMV-seropositive.

Concerning this clone itself: The sample holds other DNA sequences that translate to the same CDR3. The V gene is TRBV5-6, the J gene TRBJ1-1, with D unclear. The CDR3 runs to 14 residues. The germline V gene encodes CDR1 SGHDT and CDR2 YYEEEE. The germline V and J ends were trimmed by 3 bases and 0 bases, with 9 bases remaining between them. The CDR3 sequence: CASSSIPVNTEAFF. As DNA, the CDR3 is TGTGCCAGCAGCTCTATACCGGTGAACACTGAAGCTTTCTTT.

The chain has TRBV9 and TRBJ2-1; 14 bases match TRBD2. The CDR3 has 19 residues. V was clipped by 1 base and J by 0 bases; unmatched bases: 6. Germline assignment: CDR1 SGDLS and CDR2 YYNGEE. The CDR3 reads CASSVTGTSGSFSYNEQFF. The DNA of the CDR3 is TGTGCCAGCAGCGTAACCGGGACTAGCGGGAGTTTCTCCTACAATGAGCAGTTCTTC.

This chain connects TRBV27 to TRBJ2-2; 8 nucleotides line up with TRBD2. With V trimmed by 5 bases and J by 5 bases, 4 bases remained unmatched. Germline V gene data show CDR1 as MNHEY and CDR2 as SMNVEV (reference sequence). There are 14 residues in the CDR3. The CDR3 sequence is CASSELAVTGELFF. The CDR3 DNA sequence: TGTGCCAGCAGTGAACTAGCGGTAACCGGGGAGCTGTTTTTT.

The chain carries TRBV19 and TRBJ1-2, with a weak D call TRBD1 (5 bases). Germline lookup yields CDR1 LNHDA and CDR2 SQIVND (reference sequence). V was clipped by 6 bases and J by 7 bases, with 15 bases between them. The CDR3 is 13 residues long. Here the CDR3 DNA reads TGTGCCAGTAGGGCAGGGAGGTTTGCTGGCTACACCTTC. It codes for CASRAGRFAGYTF.

CDR3: CATSSPGAALQETQYF. CDR3 sequence (DNA): TGTGCCACCAGCTCCCCTGGGGCAGCCCTCCAAGAGACCCAGTACTTC. The J gene is TRBJ2-5, the V gene TRBV15; tentatively, D is TRBD1 (5 bases). The CDR3 is 16 amino acids. Germline V gene data show CDR1 as LNHNV and CDR2 as YYDKDF (reference sequence). The V gene lost 5 bases and the J gene lost 1 base, with 17 bases spanning the gap. The entire variable domain, with the rest obtained from reference TRBV15 and TRBJ2-5, is as follows: DAMVIQNPRYQVTQFGKPVTLSCSQTLNHNVMYWYQQKSSQAPKLLFHYYDKDFNNEADTPDNFQSRRPNTSFCFLDIRSPGLGDTAMYLCATSSPGAALQETQYFGPGTRLLVL.

V usage is TRBV6-1 and J usage is TRBJ1-1; the D is unclear. The CDR3 is 13 residues long. Germline CDR1 is MNHNS and CDR2 is SASEGT. V was trimmed by 6 bases and J by 5 bases, leaving 13 bases between them. As DNA, the CDR3 is TGTGCCAGCAGAAGAGTGGAGGAAACTGAAGCTTTCTTT. This gives the protein CASRRVEETEAFF.

V and J are TRBV2 and TRBJ2-1; 10 bases agree with TRBD2. V was clipped by 6 bases and J by 4 bases; unmatched bases: 6. The CDR3 is made up of 15 amino acids. The germline gives CDR1 SNHLY, CDR2 FYNNEI. The DNA of the CDR3 is TGTGCCAGCAGAGTGGGACTAGCGACTTACAATGAGCAGTTCTTC. It specifies CASRVGLATYNEQFF.

This clone was seen only a few times. The chain has TRBV11-2 and TRBJ2-7; D call uncertain. V lost 0 bases to trimming and J lost 4 bases, with 4 bases between them. The CDR3 runs to 12 residues. Germline CDR1 SGHAT, CDR2 FQNNGV. Here the CDR3 DNA reads TGTGCCAGCAGCTTAGATAGTTACGAGCAGTACTTC. This translates into CASSLDSYEQYF.

V is TRBV5-6 and J is TRBJ1-2; a weak D match, TRBD1 (6 bases). The CDR3 loop spans 13 amino acids. Germline V CDR1 and CDR2: SGHDT, YYEEEE. V was trimmed by 1 base and J by 8 bases, leaving 12 bases between them. The CDR3 nucleotides read TGTGCCAGCAGCTTGCAGGGGTTTCTGGGCTACACCTTC. Translated, it gives CASSLQGFLGYTF. The complete variable domain, with remaining parts taken from reference TRBV5-6 and TRBJ1-2, reads DAGVTQSPTHLIKTRGQQVTLRCSPKSGHDTVSWYQQALGQGPQFIFQYYEEEERQRGNFPDRFSGHQFPNYSSELNVNALLLGDSALYLCASSLQGFLGYTFGSGTRLTVV.

V is TRBV11-2 and J is TRBJ1-2, with 7 bases aligning to TRBD1. Trimming removed 3 bases from V and 4 bases from J; junction bases left unmatched: 8. Germline V gene lookup returns CDR1 SGHAT and CDR2 FQNNGV. The CDR3 contains 15 residues. The CDR3: CASSLGQTSPYGYTF. In nucleotides, the CDR3 is TGTGCCAGCAGCTTGGGACAGACGAGCCCCTATGGCTACACCTTC.

The chain couples TRBV19 to TRBJ1-1; 9 nucleotides align to TRBD1. The CDR3 has 15 amino acids. The V segment lost 4 bases and the J segment 5 bases; nucleotides outside the gene matches: 8. Germline CDR1 reads LNHDA; CDR2 reads SQIVND (reference sequence). For the CDR3, the DNA is TGTGCCAGTAGTACGACAGGGGGTAGGGAGACTGAAGCTTTCTTT. Protein sequence: CASSTTGGRETEAFF.

V and J are TRBV28 and TRBJ2-1; 8 bases align to TRBD2. Germline V CDR1 and CDR2: MDHEN, SYDVKM. The CDR3 totals 15 residues. V was clipped by 8 bases and J by 3 bases; unmatched bases: 9. The CDR3 reads CASREGGRSYNEQFF. CDR3 coding DNA: TGTGCCAGCCGGGAGGGCGGGAGAAGCTACAATGAGCAGTTCTTC.

The chain has TRBV19 and TRBJ1-1, with D possibly TRBD1 on 5 matching bases. V dropped 5 bases and J dropped 1 base, with 11 bases sitting between them. The CDR3 is made up of 14 amino acids. From germline, CDR1 is LNHDA and CDR2 SQIVND (reference sequence). As DNA, the CDR3 is TGTGCCAGTAGTCCTACGACAGCGAACACTGAAGCTTTCTTT. Amino acid sequence: CASSPTTANTEAFF.

A few counts support this clone. The CDR3 DNA follows: TGTGCCAGCAGTTACTCCCGACAGGGGAGCAACGAGCAGTACTTC. This translates into CASSYSRQGSNEQYF. V is TRBV6-5 and J is TRBJ2-7; 8 bases match TRBD1. Per the germline V gene, CDR1 is MNHEY and CDR2 is SVGAGI. V shed 0 bases and J 5 bases; nucleotides not matched to a gene: 6. The CDR3 runs to 15 residues.

The J gene is TRBJ2-3, the V gene TRBV6-1; D remains ambiguous. The CDR3 has 11 residues. With 8 bases removed from V and 8 bases from J, the gap between germline ends came to 11 bases. Germline V gene data show CDR1 as MNHNS and CDR2 as SASEGT. CDR3 protein: CASDDLVTQYF. The CDR3 DNA sequence: TGTGCCAGCGACGACTTGGTTACGCAGTATTTT.

The chain joins TRBV9 to TRBJ1-4; a weak D match, TRBD1 (5 bases). The CDR3 is 15 residues long. Germline lookup yields CDR1 SGDLS and CDR2 YYNGEE. V was trimmed by 0 bases and J by 7 bases, leaving 13 bases between them. The CDR3 nucleotides read TGTGCCAGCAGCGTAGCCCTAGGGGAACGTGAAAAACTGTTTTTT. It specifies CASSVALGEREKLFF.

The chain uses TRBV5-4 and TRBJ2-2; 8 bases map to TRBD1. The CDR3 is made up of 15 amino acids. The germline V gene has CDR1 SGHNT and CDR2 YYREEE (reference sequence). V trimming: 3 bases; J trimming: 5 bases; junction bases outside the gene matches: 6. The CDR3 is CASSSGQGRTGELFF. As DNA, the CDR3 is TGTGCCAGCAGCTCCGGACAGGGACGAACCGGGGAGCTGTTTTTT. Full variable domain (rest looked up from reference TRBV5-4 and TRBJ2-2): ETGVTQSPTHLIKTRGQQVTLRCSSQSGHNTVSWYQQALGQGPQFIFQYYREEENGRGNFPPRFSGLQFPNYSSELNVNALELDDSALYLCASSSGQGRTGELFFGEGSRLTVL.

In this sample, this clone turned up a few times. The rearrangement joins TRBV6-1 to TRBJ2-5; possible D gene TRBD2, 5 bases. The CDR3 contains 16 residues. The germline V and J ends were trimmed by 4 bases and 2 bases, with 17 bases remaining between them. Germline lookup yields CDR1 MNHNS and CDR2 SASEGT. The CDR3 nucleotides read TGTGCCAGCAGTGGGAGGCGGATAGTAAAACAAGAGACCCAGTACTTC. Translating it yields CASSGRRIVKQETQYF.

V and J are TRBV30 and TRBJ1-5; TRBD1 might be the D (6 bases). The V end lost 3 bases, the J end lost 3 bases, and 9 bases lay between the germline ends. This CDR3 spans 13 amino acids. Per germline, CDR1 GTSNPN and CDR2 SVGIG (reference sequence). The CDR3 loop reads CAWSGGHNQPQHF. As DNA, the CDR3 is TGTGCCTGGAGCGGGGGGCACAATCAGCCCCAGCATTTT.

V usage is TRBV7-2 and J usage is TRBJ2-7; perhaps TRBD2 as D (5 bases). The germline V gene encodes CDR1 SGHTA and CDR2 FQGNSA. With 5 bases removed from V and 2 bases from J, the gap between germline ends came to 16 bases. This CDR3 contains 15 residues. The CDR3: CASSTGLAPTYEQYF. The CDR3 DNA is TGTGCCAGCAGCACCGGACTGGCCCCTACCTACGAGCAGTACTTC. The full variable domain, rest sourced from reference TRBV7-2 and TRBJ2-7, is GAGVSQSPSNKVTEKGKDVELRCDPISGHTALYWYRQSLGQGLEFLIYFQGNSAPDKSGLPSDRFSAERTGGSVSTLTIQRTQQEDSAVYLCASSTGLAPTYEQYFGPGTRLTVT.

This chain joins TRBV12-5 and TRBJ2-3; D may be TRBD2 (5 bases). Germline assignment: CDR1 LGHNT and CDR2 FRNRAP. This CDR3 is built from 15 residues. V was shortened by 7 bases and J by 0 bases, with 14 bases between the two germline ends. CDR3 sequence reads: CASVPGVLSTDTQYF. The CDR3 coding sequence is TGTGCTAGTGTCCCCGGGGTTCTCAGCACAGATACGCAGTATTTT.

This clone turned up a few times. The chain recombines TRBV5-1 with TRBJ2-1; the D gene is possibly TRBD1 (7 bases). V lost 1 base to trimming and J lost 6 bases, with 14 bases between them. Looked up from germline, CDR1 is SGHRS and CDR2 is YFSETQ. The CDR3 loop spans 15 amino acids. The DNA of the CDR3 is TGCGCCAGCAGCTTGTCGACAGGGACTGCCAATGAGCAGTTCTTC. Protein product: CASSLSTGTANEQFF. Full variable domain (outside the CDR3, taken from reference TRBV5-1 and TRBJ2-1): KAGVTQTPRYLIKTRGQQVTLSCSPISGHRSVSWYQQTPGQGLQFLFEYFSETQRNKGNFPGRFSGRQFSNSRSEMNVSTLELGDSALYLCASSLSTGTANEQFFGPGTRLTVL.

This clone was counted once. This chain joins TRBV30 and TRBJ1-1, with a tentative D call TRBD1 (6 bases). Germline CDR1 GTSNPN, CDR2 SVGIG (reference sequence). Trimming removed 8 bases from V and 7 bases from J, with 14 bases in between. The CDR3 spans 11 residues. CDR3 loop: CAHADRLEAFF. In nucleotides, the CDR3 is TGTGCCCATGCCGACAGGCTTGAAGCTTTCTTT. Looking up the rest from reference TRBV30 and TRBJ1-1 gives the full variable domain: SQTIHQWPATLVQPVGSPLSLECTVEGTSNPNLYWYRQAAGRGLQLLFYSVGIGQISSEVPQNLSASRPQDRQFILSSKKLLLSDSGFYLCAHADRLEAFFGQGTRLTVV.

This chain joins TRBV11-3 and TRBJ1-6, with TRBD1 as a possible D gene (6 bases). Trimming took 5 bases from V and 0 from J, leaving 11 bases between them. Germline values: CDR1 SGHNT, CDR2 YENEEA. This CDR3 contains 16 residues. CDR3 DNA sequence: TGTGCCAGCAGCACAGGGTCAGGCTCCTATAATTCACCCCTCCACTTT. This sequence encodes CASSTGSGSYNSPLHF.

This clone was seen only once. The rearrangement links TRBV5-1 to TRBJ1-1, with 7 bases that match TRBD1. The trim removed 4 bases at V and 6 bases at J, leaving 9 bases unmatched. This CDR3 is 14 amino acids long. CDR1 and CDR2 from the germline V gene are SGHRS and YFSETQ. CDR3 in DNA: TGCGCCAGCAGCCCAGTGACAGGGTTGGCTGAAGCTTTCTTT. Residues: CASSPVTGLAEAFF.

This clone has just one count. The rearrangement joins TRBV12-5 to TRBJ1-1; D is ambiguous. This CDR3 contains 12 residues. CDR1 is LGHNT and CDR2 is FRNRAP in the germline V gene. Trimming cost V 5 bases and J 5 bases, with 9 bases left between them. The CDR3 spells CASGQDGTEAFF. The CDR3 region has the DNA TGTGCTAGTGGTCAGGATGGGACTGAAGCTTTCTTT.

The chain recombines TRBV7-2 with TRBJ1-3; D perhaps matches TRBD1 (5 bases). The CDR3 contains 14 residues. Germline V lookup: CDR1 SGHTA, CDR2 FQGNSA. With 0 bases removed from V and 7 bases from J, the gap between germline ends came to 10 bases. This chain's CDR3 is CASSLARDSNTIYF. The CDR3 DNA sequence: TGTGCCAGCAGCTTAGCCAGGGATAGTAACACCATATATTTT.

The CDR3 sequence is CASSTGPRGLGEQYF. CDR3 nucleotide sequence: TGTGCCAGCAGTACCGGTCCGAGGGGGTTAGGTGAGCAGTACTTC. The chain combines TRBV6-5 with TRBJ2-7, with a weak D call TRBD1 (6 bases). Germline V lookup: CDR1 MNHEY, CDR2 SVGAGI. Trimming left V 5 bases short and J 7 bases short, with 21 bases between. This CDR3 contains 15 residues.

This chain uses TRBV6-1 with TRBJ2-6, with TRBD1 as a possible D gene (6 bases). This CDR3 is 15 amino acids long. Trimming removed 6 bases from V and 0 bases from J, with 9 bases in between. CDR1 is MNHNS and CDR2 is SASEGT in the germline V gene. The CDR3 here is CASRRDNSGANVLTF. CDR3 nucleotide sequence: TGTGCCAGCAGACGGGACAACTCTGGGGCCAACGTCCTGACTTTC.

The chain couples TRBV5-5 to TRBJ2-5, with a weak D call TRBD1 (8 bases). Trimming removed 1 base at V and 5 bases at J, with 12 bases between. This CDR3 contains 14 residues. Germline V gene sequence: CDR1 SGHKS, CDR2 YYEKEE (reference sequence). The CDR3 sequence: CASSLIQGGETQYF. The CDR3 DNA reads TGTGCCAGCAGCTTGATACAGGGGGGGGAGACCCAGTACTTC.